This T cell receptor (beta chain) was identified in a study of cytomegalovirus exposure and HLA in healthy donors. CDR1 is KGHSH and CDR2 is LQKENI in the germline V gene. The J segment lost 1 base and the V segment lost 4 bases, leaving 5 bases of the junction unmatched. The CDR3 runs to 16 residues. Points on this clone: Its antigen remains unknown.

General study points: The availability of immune exposure information extended only to CMV serostatus.

PCR employed 60 Vbeta and 13 Jbeta primers. Sequencing used immunoSEQ multiplex PCR; TCRdb keeps in-frame clones, though not all of them. The sample holds roughly 200,000 clones, 70% to 90% seen once. Sequenced material: PBMCs. V usage is TRBV18 and J usage is TRBJ1-3; TRBD1 agrees at 9 bases. The TCR originated in a woman in her forties or fifties in good health and CMV-seronegative. The CDR3 is CASSQIQGASGNTIYF. The CDR3 DNA reads TGTGCCAGCTCACAAATACAGGGGGCTTCTGGAAACACCATATATTTT.